This TCR beta chain derives from a study of long-term antiretroviral therapy in people with HIV. The CDR3 has 14 residues. Trimming removed 1 base at V and 9 bases at J, with 13 bases between. Per germline, CDR1 LGHNA and CDR2 YSLEER. Investigators performed immunoSEQ version v3.0 at survey level. Clones were read by immunoSEQ multiplex PCR, and TCRdb kept only the in-frame ones, dropping some. The repertoire includes 8,000 to 10,000 clones, 81% of them detected once, and about a sixth sits in the top ten. V gene TRBV4-3 combines with J gene TRBJ2-1, with D perhaps TRBD2 (5 bases). Sequenced here: unsorted PBMCs, sampled 0.7 years after starting antiretroviral therapy. This TCR was sampled from a man aged 40-49 years with HIV. The CDR3: CASSQVSLASEQFF. The CDR3 DNA reads as TGCGCCAGCAGCCAAGTCTCGCTAGCCAGTGAGCAGTTCTTC.